This T cell receptor (beta chain) is from a study of CD8 T cells in ankylosing spondylitis. By quantitative 5'-RACE with molecular barcodes, the TCR beta libraries were made. From the 5' RACE reads, TCRdb called clonotypes with MiXCR, one entry per CDR3 protein. The sample records 200,000 to 250,000 distinct CDR3 sequences, about 11% being singletons. This clonotype was seen more than once but under ten times. CDR1 is ENHRY, CDR2 SYGVKD, per germline. The CDR3 covers 13 residues. V lost 10 bases to trimming and J lost 0 bases, with 12 bases between them. The specimen was blood, either unsorted or a sorted T cell fraction (not recorded which). This clonotype originated in a male donor with ankylosing spondylitis or in good health (not recorded which). The chain links TRBV10-3 to TRBJ2-5; perhaps D is TRBD1 or TRBD2 (5 bases each). The CDR3, as DNA: TGTGCCACGGGACCCACGTACCAAGAGACCCAGTACTTC. It specifies CATGPTYQETQYF.